These 15 T cell receptor beta chains were all obtained from the same sample, sequenced in a study of shared clonotypes between healthy human individuals. Using immunoSEQ multiplex PCR, the repertoire was profiled, and TCRdb retains in-frame clones only, with some absent. Among millions of clones listed, 85% to 95% were seen once. The sequenced sample consisted of naive CD4+ T cells sorted from blood. Subset noted: CD45RA+ positively selected. These receptors came from a man aged 18-30 years in good health.

The V call is TRBV28, the J call TRBJ2-3; D remains ambiguous. The CDR3 sequence is 14 residues long. The V gene's germline CDR1 is MDHEN and CDR2 SYDVKM. The germline V and J ends were trimmed by 7 bases and 6 bases, with 17 bases remaining between them. The CDR3 here is CASIPQSTYDTQYF. In DNA, the CDR3 is TGTGCCAGCATCCCTCAATCCACCTACGATACGCAGTATTTT.

The chain couples TRBV5-1 to TRBJ1-5; the D is unclear. V lost 0 bases, J lost 3 bases, and 7 bases lay in between. CDR3 length equals 14 residues. From germline, CDR1 is SGHRS and CDR2 YFSETQ. CDR3 sequence (DNA): TGCGCCAGCAGCTTGGAGCCTGACAATCAGCCCCAGCATTTT. Translating it yields CASSLEPDNQPQHF.

The V and J genes are TRBV6-5 and TRBJ2-4; no reliable D call. Trimming left V 7 bases short and J 1 base short, with 8 bases between. This CDR3 region has 13 residues. Germline values: CDR1 MNHEY, CDR2 SVGAGI. This CDR3 reads CASTDNAKNIQYF. The CDR3 coding sequence is TGTGCCAGCACCGACAATGCCAAAAACATTCAGTACTTC.

The chain employs TRBV2 and TRBJ2-7, with unresolved D. Germline-derived CDR1 and CDR2 are SNHLY and FYNNEI. V was cut by 5 bases and J by 4 bases, with 6 bases left in between. The length of the CDR3 is 11 residues. In nucleotides, the CDR3 is TGTGCCAGCAGTCCCAATTACGAGCAGTACTTC. Residues: CASSPNYEQYF.

The chain is built from TRBV6-5 and TRBJ1-4; D is possibly TRBD1 (5 bases). V lost 4 bases to trimming and J lost 4 bases, with 13 bases between them. Germline V lookup: CDR1 MNHEY, CDR2 SVGAGI. The CDR3 length is 15 residues. CDR3 residues: CASSSRDGHNEKLFF. As DNA, the CDR3 is TGTGCCAGCAGTTCCCGGGACGGACATAATGAAAAACTGTTTTTT.

This clone was seen once. This chain uses TRBV9 with TRBJ1-3, with 9 bases aligning to TRBD1. J was trimmed by 2 bases and V by 4 bases; bases with no gene match: 7. Per germline, CDR1 SGDLS and CDR2 YYNGEE. The CDR3 extends over 16 amino acids. The CDR3 nucleotides are TGTGCCAGCAGCCGGGATTGGGACAGGGCTGGAAACACCATATATTTT. Translating it yields CASSRDWDRAGNTIYF.

Details on this clone: At the DNA level, this CDR3 is encoded by other sequences in the same sample as well. The J gene is TRBJ2-3, the V gene TRBV5-1, with 10 bases fitting TRBD2. With 0 bases clipped from V and 3 bases from J, the junction kept 4 bases outside the gene matches. The CDR3 contains 16 residues. Germline CDR1 is SGHRS and CDR2 is YFSETQ. The CDR3 nucleotides are TGCGCCAGCAGCTTGGCTCCTAGCGGGAGTACAGATACGCAGTATTTT. Translating it yields CASSLAPSGSTDTQYF.

The chain employs TRBV4-1 and TRBJ1-1; D is possibly TRBD1 (6 bases). Germline CDR1 is MGHRA and CDR2 is YSYEKL. Trimming left V 0 bases short and J 4 bases short, with 18 bases between. This CDR3 contains 17 residues. CDR3 nucleotides: TGCGCCAGCAGCCAAGATGCCGGCACAGGGTGGGGCACTGAAGCTTTCTTT. The encoded protein is CASSQDAGTGWGTEAFF.

This chain connects TRBV6-6 to TRBJ2-7; 8 bases match TRBD1. CDR1 and CDR2 (germline): MNHNY, SVGAGI (reference sequence). The junction had 6 bases not matched to a gene; V was cut back by 2 bases and J by 6 bases. The CDR3 sequence is 14 residues long. CDR3 sequence reads: CASSYQDRVSEQYF. The CDR3 coding sequence is TGTGCCAGCAGTTACCAGGACAGGGTAAGCGAGCAGTACTTC.

The rearrangement uses TRBV2 and TRBJ2-2; tentatively, D is TRBD2 (7 bases). The ends were cut back, 4 bases at V and 5 bases at J, with 14 bases in the middle. Looked up from germline, CDR1 is SNHLY and CDR2 is FYNNEI. The CDR3 has 15 amino acids. The chain's CDR3 is CASSGEGGQTGELFF. The CDR3, as DNA: TGTGCCAGCAGTGGCGAGGGGGGGCAGACCGGGGAGCTGTTTTTT.

Notes on this clone: This same CDR3 is encoded by further DNA sequences in the sample. The V gene is TRBV5-6, the J gene TRBJ2-7, with TRBD1 matching 10 bases. The CDR3 covers 14 residues. V gave up 0 bases and J gave up 4 bases; unmatched junction bases: 1. Germline V lookup: CDR1 SGHDT, CDR2 YYEEEE. This CDR3 reads CASSLGQGAYEQYF. CDR3 in DNA: TGTGCCAGCAGCTTGGGACAGGGGGCTTACGAGCAGTACTTC.

The rearrangement uses TRBV6-1 and TRBJ1-5, with TRBD1 matching over 9 bases. Per the germline V gene, CDR1 is MNHNS and CDR2 is SASEGT. The ends lost 5 bases at V and 4 bases at J; junction bases unmatched: 6. The CDR3 covers 15 residues. CDR3 nucleotides: TGTGCCAGCAGTATCCTGGACAGGGGAAATCAGCCCCAGCATTTT. Protein sequence: CASSILDRGNQPQHF.

V and J are TRBV5-4 and TRBJ1-6; D ambiguous. Trimming took 4 bases from V and 5 from J, leaving 16 bases between them. Germline CDR1 SGHNT, CDR2 YYREEE (reference sequence). This CDR3 is 16 amino acids long. The CDR3 coding sequence is TGTGCCAGCAGCACCGGATGGGCAGCCAATAATTCACCCCTCCACTTT. Its protein is CASSTGWAANNSPLHF.

The chain uses TRBV6-6 and TRBJ1-4; 7 bases are shared with TRBD1. Germline assignment: CDR1 MNHNY and CDR2 SVGAGI (reference sequence). The ends lost 11 bases at V and 4 bases at J; junction bases unmatched: 10. The CDR3 has 14 residues. CDR3 in DNA: TGTGCCTCCCGGCAGGGACAGTATAATGAAAAACTGTTTTTT. As protein: CASRQGQYNEKLFF.

In regard to this clone: One end of the junction fails to match germline, which may point to a read error. The chain carries TRBV4-3 and TRBJ2-3; 10 positions match TRBD2. The germline V gene encodes CDR1 LGHNA and CDR2 YSLEER. This CDR3 is 17 amino acids long. CDR3 sequence: CASTQAGGPSGADTQYF. The CDR3 coding sequence is TGCGCCAGCACCCAAGCGGGAGGGCCCTCGGGCGCAGATACGCAGTATTTT.